What follows are 2 T cell receptor beta chains derived from one specimen sequenced in a study of T-cell memory formation after mild COVID-19. One entry per CDR3 protein, called by TCRdb with MiXCR from the 5' RACE reads. Here the sample spans 150,000 to 200,000 distinct CDR3 sequences, 11% being singletons. Material for sequencing was PBMCs or a T cell subset sorted from them (not recorded which). The source is a man aged 18 to 29 who had mild COVID-19 (a few samples of this study predate the infection). Cell type and time point are not known.

The rearrangement links TRBV29-1 to TRBJ1-2; no definite D call. CDR1 and CDR2 from the germline V gene are SQVTM and ANQGSEA. V shed 4 bases and J shed 8 bases, with 11 bases lying between them. The CDR3 contains 11 residues. DNA for the CDR3: TGCAGCGTTGGGCTGGTGTCGGGCTACACCTTC. It translates to CSVGLVSGYTF.

This clonotype occurred a few times. The chain is built from TRBV28 and TRBJ2-7; TRBD2 aligns across 7 bases. Germline assignment: CDR1 MDHEN and CDR2 SYDVKM. The trim removed 8 bases at V and 1 base at J, leaving 8 bases unmatched. The CDR3 is made up of 14 amino acids. This CDR3 reads CASGKAGVSYEQYV. DNA of the CDR3: TGTGCCAGCGGGAAGGCGGGAGTATCCTACGAGCAGTACGTC.